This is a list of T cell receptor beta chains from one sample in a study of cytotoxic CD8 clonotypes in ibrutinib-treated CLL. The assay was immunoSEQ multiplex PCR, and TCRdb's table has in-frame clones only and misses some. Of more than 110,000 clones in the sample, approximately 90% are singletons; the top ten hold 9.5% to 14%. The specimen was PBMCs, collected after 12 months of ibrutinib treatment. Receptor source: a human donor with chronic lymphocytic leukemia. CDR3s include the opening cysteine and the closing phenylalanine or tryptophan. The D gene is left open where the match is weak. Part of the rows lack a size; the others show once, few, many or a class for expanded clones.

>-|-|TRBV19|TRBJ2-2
CASSIRSNTGELFF
TGTGCCAGTAGTATTAGGTCAAACACCGGGGAGCTGTTTTTT
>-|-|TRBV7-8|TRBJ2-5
CASSIVTLKTQETQYF
TGTGCCAGCAGCATAGTAACCCTTAAAACTCAAGAGACCCAGTACTTC
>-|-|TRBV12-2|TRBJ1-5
CASGGAACNQPQHF
TGTGCAAGCGGGGGGGCTGCATGCAATCAGCCCCAGCATTTT
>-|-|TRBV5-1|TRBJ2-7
CASSLDRSSYEQYF
TGCGCCAGCAGCTTGGACAGGAGCTCCTACGAGCAGTACTTC
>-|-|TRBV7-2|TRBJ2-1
CASSLARQFNEQFF
TGTGCCAGCAGCTTAGCGCGTCAATTCAATGAGCAGTTCTTC
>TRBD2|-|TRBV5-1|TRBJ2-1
CASTFPLAGVDEQFF
TGCGCCAGCACTTTCCCACTAGCGGGAGTTGATGAGCAGTTCTTC
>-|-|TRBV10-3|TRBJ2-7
CAISVGQNNYEQYF
TGTGCCATCAGTGTTGGACAGAACAACTACGAGCAGTACTTC
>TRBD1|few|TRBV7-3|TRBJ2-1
CASSLGQSENEQFF
TGTGCCAGCAGCCTGGGACAGTCGGAGAATGAGCAGTTCTTC
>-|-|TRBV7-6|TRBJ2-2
CASSLEAVSGELFF
TGTGCCAGCAGCTTAGAGGCAGTCTCCGGGGAGCTGTTTTTT
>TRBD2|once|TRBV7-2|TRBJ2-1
CASSLAPEAGEVF
TGTGCCAGCAGCTTAGCGCCAGAAGCGGGAGAGGTCTTC
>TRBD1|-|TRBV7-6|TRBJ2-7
CASSLAGTEPGYEQYF
TGTGCCAGCAGCTTAGCGGGGACAGAGCCTGGCTACGAGCAGTACTTC
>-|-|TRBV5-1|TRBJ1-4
CASSLVIGGEEKLFF
TGCGCCAGCAGCTTGGTTATCGGGGGCGAGGAAAAACTGTTTTTT
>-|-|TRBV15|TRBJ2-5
CATSREEVRDETQYF
TGTGCCACCAGCAGAGAGGAAGTGCGGGACGAGACCCAGTACTTC
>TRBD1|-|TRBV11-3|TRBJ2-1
CASSSGQGNHEQFF
TGTGCCAGCAGCTCGGGACAGGGTAACCATGAGCAGTTCTTC
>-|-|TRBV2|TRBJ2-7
CASSSQPETSYEQYF
TGTGCCAGCTCATCTCAGCCAGAAACTTCCTACGAGCAGTACTTC
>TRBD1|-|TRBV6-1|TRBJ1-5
CASSETGVRNQPQHF
TGTGCCAGCAGTGAGACAGGGGTCCGCAATCAGCCCCAGCATTTT
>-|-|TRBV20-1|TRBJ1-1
CRAEGGTEAFF
TGCAGGGCGGAGGGAGGCACTGAAGCTTTCTTT
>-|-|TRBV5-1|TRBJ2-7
CASSFQGRDYEQYF
TGCGCCAGCAGCTTCCAGGGACGAGACTACGAGCAGTACTTC
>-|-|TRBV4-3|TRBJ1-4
CASSPSYTGRPNEKLFF
TGCGCCAGCAGCCCTTCCTATACAGGGCGGCCTAATGAAAAACTGTTTTTT
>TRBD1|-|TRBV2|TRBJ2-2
CASGGQGLTGELFF
TGTGCCAGCGGGGGACAGGGACTTACCGGGGAGCTGTTTTTT
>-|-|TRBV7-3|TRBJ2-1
CASSLGQGNNEQFF
TGTGCCAGCAGCTTAGGGCAGGGCAACAATGAGCAGTTCTTC
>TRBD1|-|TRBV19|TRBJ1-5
CASSPTGGWGQPQHF
TGTGCCAGTAGTCCAACAGGGGGCTGGGGTCAGCCCCAGCATTTT
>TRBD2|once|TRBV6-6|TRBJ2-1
CASLGLAYNEQFF
TGTGCCAGCCTGGGACTAGCGTACAATGAGCAGTTCTTC
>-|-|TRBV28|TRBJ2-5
CAEQGGKETQYF
TGTGCCGAACAGGGGGGGAAAGAGACCCAGTACTTC
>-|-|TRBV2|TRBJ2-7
CASSDLNPWGGAVTYEQYF
TGTGCCAGCAGTGACCTCAATCCCTGGGGGGGGGCTGTAACCTACGAGCAGTACTTC
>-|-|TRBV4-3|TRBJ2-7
CASSQGKSDYEQYF
TGCGCCAGCAGCCAAGGGAAAAGCGACTACGAGCAGTACTTC
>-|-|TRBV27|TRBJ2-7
CASRNRGVSYEQYF
TGTGCCAGCAGAAATCGAGGGGTCTCCTACGAGCAGTACTTC
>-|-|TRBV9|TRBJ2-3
CASSVADTQYF
TGTGCCAGCAGCGTTGCAGATACGCAGTATTTT
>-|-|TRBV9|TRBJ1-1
CASSTSGQGEAFF
TGTGCCAGCAGCACCAGTGGTCAGGGAGAAGCTTTCTTT
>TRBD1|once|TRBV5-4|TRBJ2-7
CASSLYTGGLYEQYF
TGTGCCAGCAGCTTGTATACAGGGGGGCTTTACGAGCAGTACTTC
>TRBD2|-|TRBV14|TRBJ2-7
CASSRNLAGGGEQYF
TGTGCCAGCAGTCGCAACCTAGCGGGAGGGGGCGAGCAGTACTTC
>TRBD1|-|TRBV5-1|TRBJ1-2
CASSRNTPTGDRYGYTF
TGCGCCAGCAGCCGCAATACTCCGACAGGGGATAGGTATGGCTACACCTTC
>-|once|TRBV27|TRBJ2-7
CASSLQTGPGYEQYF
TGTGCCAGCAGTTTACAAACGGGACCCGGCTACGAGCAGTACTTC
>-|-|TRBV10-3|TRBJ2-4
CAISDPGEVAKNIQYF
TGTGCCATCAGTGATCCAGGGGAGGTAGCCAAAAACATTCAGTACTTC
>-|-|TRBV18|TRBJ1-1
CASSPLGTEAFF
TGTGCCAGCTCACCACTGGGTACTGAAGCTTTCTTT
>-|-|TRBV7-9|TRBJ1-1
CASRSPGGDTEAFF
TGTGCCAGCAGATCCCCGGGGGGCGACACTGAAGCTTTCTTT
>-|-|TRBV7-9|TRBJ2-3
CASSSLADTDTQYF
TGTGCCAGCAGCTCGTTAGCGGATACGGATACGCAGTATTTT
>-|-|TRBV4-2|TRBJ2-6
CASSQDPIGGANVLTF
TGTGCCAGCAGCCAAGATCCTATAGGGGGGGCCAACGTCCTGACTTTC
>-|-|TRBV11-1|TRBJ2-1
CASQVGSYNEQFF
TGTGCCAGCCAAGTAGGGTCCTACAATGAGCAGTTCTTC
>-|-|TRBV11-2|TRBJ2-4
CASSLDIRQQYF
TGTGCCAGCAGCTTAGATATTCGCCAACAGTACTTC
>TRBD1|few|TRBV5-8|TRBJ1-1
CASSSPPTGTGGRHTEAFF
TGTGCCAGCAGCTCCCCTCCAACCGGGACAGGGGGTCGGCACACTGAAGCTTTCTTT
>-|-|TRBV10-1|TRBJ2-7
CASSESGALIPREQYF
TGCGCCAGCAGTGAGTCGGGGGCGCTTATCCCCAGGGAGCAGTACTTC
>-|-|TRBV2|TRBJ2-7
CASSEGTAPEQYF
TGTGCCAGCAGCGAAGGAACAGCTCCCGAGCAGTACTTC
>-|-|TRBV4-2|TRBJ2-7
CASSPAIGVTNYEQYF
TGTGCCAGCAGCCCCGCGATTGGGGTGACGAACTACGAGCAGTACTTC
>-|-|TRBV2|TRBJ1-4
CASRDTDRGEKLFF
TGTGCCAGCAGAGATACAGATAGGGGTGAAAAACTGTTTTTT
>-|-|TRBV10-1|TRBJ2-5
CASSEPHETQYF
TGCGCCAGCAGTGAGCCCCACGAGACCCAGTACTTC
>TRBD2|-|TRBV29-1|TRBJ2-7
CSVGEGDSYEQYF
TGCAGCGTTGGGGAGGGAGACTCCTACGAGCAGTACTTC
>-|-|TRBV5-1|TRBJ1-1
CASSLPGEVAFF
TGCGCCAGCAGCTTGCCTGGGGAGGTAGCTTTCTTT